This paragraph covers one T cell receptor beta chain sequence. Its specificity is unknown. Stated treatment: roughly 10-day PBMC culture with coronavirus spike peptide pools or control peptides (ViraFEST assay). Once obtained from cultured CD4+ T cells, the DNA was sequenced using the Oncomine TCR Beta short-read assay. TCRdb reprocessed the PCR reads via MiXCR and lists one record per CDR3 protein. This table holds about 16,000 distinct CDR3 sequences, 36% found once. This specimen comes from a study of vaccination and CD4 T cells after COVID-19. The clonotype comes from a human donor who received a COVID-19 vaccine. This sample comprised CD4+ T cells from blood, cultured in vitro, obtained before SARS-CoV-2 vaccination.

The CDR3 loop reads CASRTSGGDRAKNIQYF. CDR3 nucleotide sequence: TGTGCCAGCAGGACTAGCGGGGGGGATAGGGCCAAAAACATTCAGTACTTC. The V gene is TRBV19, the J gene TRBJ2-4, with TRBD2 identical over 15 bases. The CDR3 contains 17 residues. The V gene's germline CDR1 is LNHDA and CDR2 SQIVND (reference sequence). V shed 9 bases and J 1 base; nucleotides not matched to a gene: 7.